These T cell receptor beta chains were read from a single sample in a study of CXCR3-negative and CXCR3-positive naive CD8 T cells. Using the 5' RACE reads, TCRdb records one entry per CDR3 protein without DNA. The sample table sets out 100,000 to 150,000 distinct CDR3 sequences. The sample was naive CXCR3- CD8+ T cells from blood. These receptors came from a human donor in good health. Some clones in this sample may be carry-over from other donors' samples. Each CDR3 is given with its conserved first and last residue. Clone size is stated in some rows and not others, as once, few, many or a class when expanded.

V gene: TRBV10-3; clone size: NA; J gene: TRBJ2-1; CDR3 protein: CAISRGVNGEQFF
V gene: TRBV12-3/TRBV12-4; clone size: NA; J gene: TRBJ2-3; CDR3 protein: CASKSGSGGTQYF
V gene: TRBV24-1; clone size: NA; J gene: TRBJ2-2; CDR3 protein: CATSDLWEGELFF
V gene: TRBV6-5; clone size: NA; J gene: TRBJ1-3; CDR3 protein: CASGPSGNTIYF
V gene: TRBV18; clone size: NA; J gene: TRBJ1-4; CDR3 protein: CASSPPIGEEKLFF
V gene: TRBV6-2/TRBV6-3; clone size: NA; J gene: TRBJ2-1; CDR3 protein: CASSLGRDEQFF
V gene: TRBV6-5; clone size: NA; J gene: TRBJ1-1; CDR3 protein: CASSYSTGMVYTEAFF
V gene: TRBV7-2; clone size: NA; J gene: TRBJ2-1; CDR3 protein: CASSPADRPRIYNEQFF
V gene: TRBV29-1; clone size: NA; J gene: TRBJ2-2; CDR3 protein: CSVEVGLASFF
V gene: TRBV6-2/TRBV6-3; clone size: NA; J gene: TRBJ2-7; CDR3 protein: CASNSGGGEQYF
V gene: TRBV6-5; clone size: NA; J gene: TRBJ1-2; CDR3 protein: CASTESGRGYTF
V gene: TRBV9; clone size: NA; J gene: TRBJ2-1; CDR3 protein: CASSESGGPYNEQFF
V gene: TRBV9; clone size: NA; J gene: TRBJ2-7; CDR3 protein: CASSVGLGPYEQYF
V gene: TRBV12-3/TRBV12-4; clone size: NA; J gene: TRBJ1-1; CDR3 protein: CASSSHTRTGDPLQNTEAFF
V gene: TRBV7-9; clone size: NA; J gene: TRBJ1-1; CDR3 protein: CASSRSGPGQGNTEAFF
V gene: TRBV25-1; clone size: NA; J gene: TRBJ1-1; CDR3 protein: CASSETFPAGIGTEAFF
V gene: TRBV19; clone size: NA; J gene: TRBJ2-7; CDR3 protein: CASTPGQGATYEQYF
V gene: TRBV20-1; clone size: NA; J gene: TRBJ2-2; CDR3 protein: CSARVVSNTGELFF
V gene: TRBV7-3; clone size: NA; J gene: TRBJ2-1; CDR3 protein: CASSLGSGRGTYNEQFF
V gene: TRBV30; clone size: medium-sized; J gene: TRBJ1-5; CDR3 protein: CAWAPGTGNQPQHF
V gene: TRBV28; clone size: NA; J gene: TRBJ2-7; CDR3 protein: CASSATSLSQRERVFGEQYF
V gene: TRBV7-9; clone size: NA; J gene: TRBJ2-7; CDR3 protein: CASSSDTNYYEQYF
V gene: TRBV5-1; clone size: NA; J gene: TRBJ1-5; CDR3 protein: CATHLHVRDFNNQPQHF
V gene: TRBV28; clone size: NA; J gene: TRBJ2-3; CDR3 protein: CASSFGSFQGTDTQYF
V gene: TRBV29-1; clone size: NA; J gene: TRBJ2-7; CDR3 protein: CSVYGQGIHEQYF
V gene: TRBV2; clone size: NA; J gene: TRBJ2-7; CDR3 protein: CASRFLVGSHEQYF
V gene: TRBV28; clone size: NA; J gene: TRBJ2-5; CDR3 protein: CASSLRGLETQYF
V gene: TRBV6-5; clone size: NA; J gene: TRBJ2-7; CDR3 protein: CASSYGGGMDEQYF
V gene: TRBV6-5; clone size: NA; J gene: TRBJ1-1; CDR3 protein: CASRPRTANTEAFF
V gene: TRBV21-1; clone size: NA; J gene: TRBJ2-4; CDR3 protein: CASSKSLDRDIQYF
V gene: TRBV7-9; clone size: NA; J gene: TRBJ2-7; CDR3 protein: CASSLVSGESYEQYF
V gene: TRBV3-1; clone size: NA; J gene: TRBJ2-7; CDR3 protein: CASTLGTGDYEQYF
V gene: TRBV12-3/TRBV12-4; clone size: NA; J gene: TRBJ2-1; CDR3 protein: CASSLLKGNEQFF
V gene: TRBV29-1; clone size: NA; J gene: TRBJ1-2; CDR3 protein: CSVEEWGQGDGYTF
V gene: TRBV30; clone size: NA; J gene: TRBJ1-1; CDR3 protein: CAWKGGTEAFF
V gene: TRBV7-9; clone size: NA; J gene: TRBJ1-1; CDR3 protein: CASEQGSEAFF
V gene: TRBV7-9; clone size: NA; J gene: TRBJ2-7; CDR3 protein: CASSYPGTGYEQYF
V gene: TRBV12-3/TRBV12-4; clone size: NA; J gene: TRBJ2-1; CDR3 protein: CASSLVDGSYNEQFF
V gene: TRBV28; clone size: NA; J gene: TRBJ2-3; CDR3 protein: CASNPQTSLSTDTQYF
V gene: TRBV7-9; clone size: NA; J gene: TRBJ1-6; CDR3 protein: CASSLGREGMSPLHF
V gene: TRBV5-6; clone size: NA; J gene: TRBJ2-1; CDR3 protein: CASSLGGGPGEQFF
V gene: TRBV7-9; clone size: NA; J gene: TRBJ1-1; CDR3 protein: CASSNPIDSWDTEAFF
V gene: TRBV5-4; clone size: NA; J gene: TRBJ2-1; CDR3 protein: CASFAGLRPSYNEQFF
V gene: TRBV7-2; clone size: NA; J gene: TRBJ2-1; CDR3 protein: CASSLIRNNEQFF
V gene: TRBV16; clone size: NA; J gene: TRBJ1-1; CDR3 protein: CASSQYTEAFF
V gene: TRBV4-3; clone size: NA; J gene: TRBJ2-3; CDR3 protein: CASSQEIMGSSTDTQYF
V gene: TRBV5-5; clone size: NA; J gene: TRBJ1-2; CDR3 protein: CASSHASGTGEGYGYTF
V gene: TRBV12-3/TRBV12-4; clone size: NA; J gene: TRBJ1-2; CDR3 protein: CASRTTGLNYGYTF
V gene: TRBV29-1; clone size: NA; J gene: TRBJ1-2; CDR3 protein: CSAVPGGLGGYTF
V gene: TRBV4-1; clone size: NA; J gene: TRBJ2-7; CDR3 protein: CASSQDWTGYEQYF
V gene: TRBV12-3/TRBV12-4; clone size: NA; J gene: TRBJ2-1; CDR3 protein: CASAVLAVTYNEQFF
V gene: TRBV29-1; clone size: NA; J gene: TRBJ2-7; CDR3 protein: CSVEEADSSYEQYF
V gene: TRBV13; clone size: NA; J gene: TRBJ2-7; CDR3 protein: CASSQGGRGSYEQYF
V gene: TRBV11-2; clone size: NA; J gene: TRBJ1-6; CDR3 protein: CASSFGTEYNSPLHF